Sequencing of this T cell receptor beta chain was carried out in a study of identical twins. A single record per CDR3 protein comes from TCRdb applying MiXCR to the 5' RACE reads. The sample includes some 500,000 distinct CDR3 sequences, 22% of them seen just once. The CDR3 covers 16 residues. The germline CDR1 and CDR2 sequences are DFQATT and SNEGSKA (reference sequence). Trimming stripped 4 bases from V and 2 bases from J, with 18 bases between. The sample also formed part of further work on T cells expressing NK-cell markers.

This clonotype was sampled from a woman aged 18 to 35 in good health. The chain has TRBV20-1 and TRBJ1-5, with a weak D call TRBD1 (6 bases). What was sequenced was CD4+ T cells sorted from blood. The CDR3 DNA sequence: TGCAGTGCTACTGGTGGGGGGGGCGTTCGCAATCAGCCCCAGCATTTT. Amino acids: CSATGGGGVRNQPQHF.